This TCR beta chain was sequenced during a study of blood T cell repertoires in COVID-19. Study details: Samples of COVID-19 (acute and convalescent) were obtained from the United States, Italy and Spain.

In the original analysis: Reference gene primer amplification in the assay estimated nucleated cell counts. Repertoires were generated with immunoSEQ multiplex PCR, while TCRdb's copy carries only in-frame clones and drops some. Clonal size and the V and J genes are those of that table, whereas D and trimming came from the DNA. The sample carries under 300,000 clones, around four fifths recorded once. There are 16 residues in the CDR3. With V trimmed by 0 bases and J by 6 bases, 9 bases remained unmatched. Germline V CDR1 and CDR2: MGHRA, YSYEKL. The source material was peripheral blood. The rearrangement uses TRBV4-1 and TRBJ2-7, with TRBD1 identical over 9 bases. The receptor was derived from a man older than 75 with acute or convalescent COVID-19. CDR3 in DNA: TGCGCCAGCAGCCAAGATTCCCCACGGACAGGGGTCGAGCAGTACTTC. Its protein product is CASSQDSPRTGVEQYF.